The clone carrying this T cell receptor beta chain was counted only a few times. As yet, its antigen is unknown. This record comes from a study of T cell repertoires in cytomegalovirus infection. For the study at large: HLA-C-restricted CMV epitopes, recently identified, and well-studied HLA-B-restricted ones were used by the study. Based on public TCR beta signatures, there were indications of CMV infection and of a matching HLA type.

TCRdb reanalysed the reads using MiXCR and keeps one entry per CDR3 protein. Of approximately 110,000 distinct CDR3 sequences listed, 25% to 30% are singletons. The CDR3 sequence is 15 residues long. After removal of 6 bases from V and 6 bases from J, the junction contained 8 bases not matched to a gene. General study findings and limits: There were HLA-C-restricted CMV-specific TCR beta clonotypes dominating the ex vivo response. Identification of carriers of CMV plus the relevant HLA was achieved through cumulative public TCR beta family frequency.

This material consisted of CD8+ T cells from cultured PBMCs, taken from culture after CMV antigen stimulation. The rearrangement uses TRBV12-3 or TRBV12-4 and TRBJ1-5; TRBD1 matches at 10 bases. This sequence was found in a human donor in good health (CMV status not recorded). Some clones in this sample may be carry-over from other donors' samples. The CDR3 bases are TGTGCCAGCAGCCTGACAGGGGGCGGGAGTCAGCCCCAGCATTTT. Encoded protein: CASSLTGGGSQPQHF.